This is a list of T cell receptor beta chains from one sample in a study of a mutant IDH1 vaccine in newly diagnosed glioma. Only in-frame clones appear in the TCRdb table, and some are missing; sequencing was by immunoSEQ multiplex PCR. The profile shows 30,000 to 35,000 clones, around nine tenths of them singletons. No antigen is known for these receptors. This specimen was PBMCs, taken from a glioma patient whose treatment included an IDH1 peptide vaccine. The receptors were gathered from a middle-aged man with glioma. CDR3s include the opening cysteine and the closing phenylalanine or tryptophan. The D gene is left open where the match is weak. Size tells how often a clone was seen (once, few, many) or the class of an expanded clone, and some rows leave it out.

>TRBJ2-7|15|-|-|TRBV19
CASSIAAQSSYEQYF
TGTGCCAGTAGTATAGCCGCGCAGAGCTCCTACGAGCAGTACTTC
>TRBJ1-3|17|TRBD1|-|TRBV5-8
CASSPRDRKATGNTIYF
TGTGCCAGCAGCCCCCGGGACAGGAAAGCTACTGGAAACACCATATATTTT
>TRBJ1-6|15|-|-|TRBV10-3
CAISESGQYNSPLHF
TGTGCCATCAGTGAGTCTGGACAGTATAATTCACCCCTCCACTTT
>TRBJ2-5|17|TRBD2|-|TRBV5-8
CASSLAAGGQYQETQYF
TGTGCCAGCAGCTTGGCCGCGGGGGGGCAGTACCAAGAGACCCAGTACTTC
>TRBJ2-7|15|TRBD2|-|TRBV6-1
CASSPISGRHGEQYF
TGTGCCAGCAGTCCGATTAGCGGGAGGCACGGTGAGCAGTACTTC
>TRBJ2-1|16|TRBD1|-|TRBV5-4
CASSSGQRSGYNEQFF
TGTGCCAGCAGCTCGGGACAGCGGTCGGGCTACAATGAGCAGTTCTTC
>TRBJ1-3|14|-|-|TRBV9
CASSVRQDGNTIYF
TGTGCCAGCAGCGTAAGGCAGGATGGAAACACCATATATTTT
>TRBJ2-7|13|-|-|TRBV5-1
CASSLLVSYEQYF
TGCGCCAGCAGCTTGCTAGTCTCCTACGAGCAGTACTTC
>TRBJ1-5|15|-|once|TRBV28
CASSYVGKGNQPQHF
TGTGCCAGCAGTTATGTGGGGAAGGGCAATCAGCCCCAGCATTTT
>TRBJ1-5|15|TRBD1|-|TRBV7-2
CASSSGQGGNQPQHF
TGTGCCAGCAGCTCCGGACAGGGCGGCAATCAGCCCCAGCATTTT
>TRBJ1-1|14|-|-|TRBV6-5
CASSDRLPNTEAFF
TGTGCCAGCAGCGACAGGTTACCGAACACTGAAGCTTTCTTT
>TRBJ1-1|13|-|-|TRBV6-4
CASKGGLNTEAFF
TGTGCCAGCAAGGGGGGATTGAACACTGAAGCTTTCTTT